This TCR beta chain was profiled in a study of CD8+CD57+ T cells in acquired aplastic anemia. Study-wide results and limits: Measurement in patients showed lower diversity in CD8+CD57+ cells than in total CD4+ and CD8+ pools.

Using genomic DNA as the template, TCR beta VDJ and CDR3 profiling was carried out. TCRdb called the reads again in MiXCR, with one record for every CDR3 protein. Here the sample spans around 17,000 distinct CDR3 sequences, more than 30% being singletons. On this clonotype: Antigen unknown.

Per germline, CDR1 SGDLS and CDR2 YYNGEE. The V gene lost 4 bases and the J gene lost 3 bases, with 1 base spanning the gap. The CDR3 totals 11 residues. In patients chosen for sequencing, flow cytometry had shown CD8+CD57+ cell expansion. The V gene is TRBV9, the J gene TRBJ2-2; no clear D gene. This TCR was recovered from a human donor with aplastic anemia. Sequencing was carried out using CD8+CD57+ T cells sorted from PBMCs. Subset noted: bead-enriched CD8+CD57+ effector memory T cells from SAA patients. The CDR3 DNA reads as TGTGCCAGCAGCCACACCGGGGAGCTGTTTTTT. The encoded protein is CASSHTGELFF.